This TCR beta chain was captured in a study of technical replicates of blood from several donors. Produced via immunoSEQ multiplex PCR; TCRdb's table is partial and in-frame only. The table has under 100,000 clones, 90% to 97% seen once. This CDR3 is 14 amino acids long. Germline V gene data show CDR1 as SEHNR and CDR2 as FQNEAQ (reference sequence). The ends were cut back, 6 bases at V and 5 bases at J, with 17 bases in the middle. The chain employs TRBV7-9 and TRBJ2-7; D is uncertain. The origin of this receptor is a human donor in good health. The sample consisted of T cells isolated from PBMCs. The chain's CDR3 is CASSIPLLPDEQYF. CDR3 in DNA: TGTGCCAGCAGTATACCCCTCCTGCCGGACGAGCAGTACTTC.